These 11 T cell receptor beta chains were all obtained from the same sample, sequenced in a study of blood T cell repertoires in COVID-19. Data came from immunoSEQ multiplex PCR; TCRdb stores just in-frame clones and leaves some out. The sample lists around 150,000 clones, approximately 92% seen once, with 4.5% to 5.5% in the top ten. The sample comprised peripheral blood. These receptors all come from a woman between 50 and 59 years old with acute or convalescent COVID-19.

V gene TRBV19 combines with J gene TRBJ2-1; tentatively, D is TRBD1 (5 bases). Per the germline V gene, CDR1 is LNHDA and CDR2 is SQIVND (reference sequence). The CDR3 runs 11 residues. Trimming stripped 10 bases from V and 4 bases from J, with 8 bases between. The DNA for the CDR3 is TGTGCCACTGACAGTTACAATGAGCAGTTCTTC. This codes for CATDSYNEQFF. The complete variable domain, with remaining parts taken from reference TRBV19 and TRBJ2-1, reads DGGITQSPKYLFRKEGQNVTLSCEQNLNHDAMYWYRQDPGQGLRLIYYSQIVNDFQKGDIAEGYSVSREKKESFPLTVTSAQKNPTAFYLCATDSYNEQFFGPGTRLTVL.

The genes are TRBV18 and TRBJ1-3; tentative D call: TRBD1 (6 bases). CDR1 and CDR2 (germline): KGHSH, LQKENI. CDR3 length equals 16 residues. Trimming shortened V by 5 bases and J by 0 bases, and 14 bases separated the two germline ends. Written as DNA, the CDR3 is TGTGCCAGCTCAAATAAAGGGGGTTTCTCTGGAAACACCATATATTTT. Amino acid sequence: CASSNKGGFSGNTIYF.

V usage is TRBV7-9 and J usage is TRBJ2-7; D gene ambiguous. With 8 bases removed from V and 3 bases from J, the gap between germline ends came to 17 bases. The germline gives CDR1 SEHNR, CDR2 FQNEAQ (reference sequence). The CDR3 runs to 14 residues. CDR3 sequence (DNA): TGTGCCAGCGCCGATCAGAAGCGCCTCTACGAGCAGTACTTC. This encodes CASADQKRLYEQYF.

This rearrangement joins TRBV19 to TRBJ1-2, with 7 nucleotides matching TRBD1. J was trimmed by 4 bases and V by 3 bases; bases with no gene match: 8. Germline values: CDR1 LNHDA, CDR2 SQIVND (reference sequence). The CDR3 has 15 amino acids. DNA for the CDR3: TGTGCCAGTAGTATTCGTCAGGGGGGTAGCTATGGCTACACCTTC. This translates into CASSIRQGGSYGYTF.

This clone was seen once. The chain joins TRBV6-5 to TRBJ2-5, with a tentative D call TRBD2 (6 bases). Germline CDR1 MNHEY, CDR2 SVGAGI. V lost 0 bases and J lost 4, with 12 bases in between. The CDR3 is made up of 15 amino acids. Here the CDR3 reads CASSYSLEGRETQYF. The CDR3 DNA is TGTGCCAGCAGTTACTCGCTGGAGGGGAGAGAGACCCAGTACTTC.

The chain combines TRBV30 with TRBJ1-1, with 10 bases that match TRBD1. The V gene's germline CDR1 is GTSNPN and CDR2 SVGIG (reference sequence). Unmatched junction bases numbered 5, after V lost 3 bases and J lost 1 base. CDR3 size: 15 residues. This CDR3 is CAWSHRDRGNTEAFF. CDR3 sequence (DNA): TGTGCCTGGAGCCACCGGGACAGGGGGAACACTGAAGCTTTCTTT.

This chain joins TRBV6-5 and TRBJ2-7, with 11 bases identical to TRBD1. The germline V gene encodes CDR1 MNHEY and CDR2 SVGAGI. Trimming took 4 bases from V and 3 from J; bases not matched to a gene: 2. The CDR3 sequence is 14 residues long. The DNA of the CDR3 is TGTGCCAGCAGTTGGGGACAGGGGGACTACGAGCAGTACTTC. Its protein product is CASSWGQGDYEQYF.

The chain couples TRBV4-1 to TRBJ1-2, with D maybe TRBD1 (5 bases). CDR1 MGHRA and CDR2 YSYEKL come from the germline V gene. With 0 bases removed from V and 3 bases from J, the gap between germline ends came to 8 bases. This CDR3 spans 14 amino acids. CDR3 in amino acids: CASSQDRGDYGYTF. The CDR3 DNA sequence: TGCGCCAGCAGCCAAGATCGGGGGGACTATGGCTACACCTTC.

The chain employs TRBV10-3 and TRBJ1-2; the D gene is possibly TRBD1 (6 bases). Germline CDR1 is ENHRY and CDR2 is SYGVKD. Trimming removed 2 bases from V and 7 bases from J, with 11 bases in between. The length of the CDR3 is 13 residues. CDR3 region: CAISEDRTFGYTF. The CDR3 DNA follows: TGTGCCATCAGTGAGGACAGGACTTTTGGCTACACCTTC.

The J gene is TRBJ2-7, the V gene TRBV5-6; D is unresolved. V lost 0 bases and J 0 bases, leaving 16 bases between the germline ends. Germline V gene sequence: CDR1 SGHDT, CDR2 YYEEEE. The CDR3 contains 17 residues. The CDR3: CASSLAIRTESSYEQYF. CDR3 nucleotides: TGTGCCAGCAGCTTGGCCATACGCACCGAGAGCTCCTACGAGCAGTACTTC.

The J gene is TRBJ2-3, the V gene TRBV7-9; D may be TRBD1 (5 bases). The CDR3 is 16 residues long. V lost 5 bases to trimming and J lost 0 bases, with 15 bases between them. Germline CDR1 reads SEHNR; CDR2 reads FQNEAQ (reference sequence). The CDR3 spells CASSPGMRLSTDTQYF. The CDR3 DNA reads TGTGCCAGCAGCCCAGGGATGCGGCTTAGCACAGATACGCAGTATTTT.